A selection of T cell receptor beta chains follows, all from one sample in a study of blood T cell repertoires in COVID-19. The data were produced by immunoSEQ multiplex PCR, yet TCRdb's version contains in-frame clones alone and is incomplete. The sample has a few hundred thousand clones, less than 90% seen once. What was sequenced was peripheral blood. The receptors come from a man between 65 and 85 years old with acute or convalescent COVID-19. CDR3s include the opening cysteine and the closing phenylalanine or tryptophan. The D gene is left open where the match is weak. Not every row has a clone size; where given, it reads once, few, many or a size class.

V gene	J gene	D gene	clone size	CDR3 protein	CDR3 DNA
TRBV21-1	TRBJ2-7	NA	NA	CASSKWDRDHEQYF	TGTGCCAGCAGCAAATGGGACAGGGACCACGAGCAGTACTTC
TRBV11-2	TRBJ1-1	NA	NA	CASSSSYSTTKNTEAFF	TGTGCCAGCAGCTCATCTTACAGTACCACGAAGAACACTGAAGCTTTCTTT
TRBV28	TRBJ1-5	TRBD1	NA	CASSLDLGTGITQPQHF	TGTGCCAGCAGTTTAGACTTAGGGACAGGGATTACTCAGCCCCAGCATTTT
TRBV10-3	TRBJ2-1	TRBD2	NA	CAISVRSGSYEQFF	TGTGCCATCAGTGTTAGGAGCGGGAGTTATGAGCAGTTCTTC
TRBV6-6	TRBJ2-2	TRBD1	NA	CASSYRTGGTGELFF	TGTGCCAGCAGTTACAGGACAGGGGGCACCGGGGAGCTGTTTTTT
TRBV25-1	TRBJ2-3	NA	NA	CASSSSSYLDTQYF	TGTGCCAGCAGTTCTAGTTCCTATCTAGATACGCAGTATTTT
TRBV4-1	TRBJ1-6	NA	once	CASRPQPGDFSPLHF	TGCGCCAGCAGGCCCCAACCAGGGGATTTCTCACCCCTCCACTTT
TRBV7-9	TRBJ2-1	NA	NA	CASTTIAQYEQFF	TGTGCCAGCACAACTATAGCGCAATATGAGCAGTTCTTC
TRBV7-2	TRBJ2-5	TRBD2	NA	CASSLAWGEGTQYF	TGTGCCAGCAGCTTAGCTTGGGGGGAGGGGACCCAGTACTTC
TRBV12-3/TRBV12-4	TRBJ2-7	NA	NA	CASSPGSYEQYF	TGTGCCAGCAGCCCCGGTTCCTACGAGCAGTACTTC
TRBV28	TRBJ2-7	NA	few	CASSPPSGNSYEQYF	TGTGCCAGCAGTCCCCCCTCCGGGAACTCCTACGAGCAGTACTTC
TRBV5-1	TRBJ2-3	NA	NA	CASSYKQGNTQYF	TGCGCCAGCAGCTACAAACAGGGAAATACGCAGTATTTT
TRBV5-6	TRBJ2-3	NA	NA	CASSLAKTSTDTQYF	TGTGCCAGCAGCTTGGCCAAGACAAGCACAGATACGCAGTATTTT
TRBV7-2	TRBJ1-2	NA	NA	CASSLDRGGNYGYTF	TGTGCCAGCAGCTTAGACCGCGGGGGTAACTATGGCTACACCTTC
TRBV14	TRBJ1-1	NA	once	CASSLNRGNEAFF	TGTGCCAGCAGCCTCAATAGGGGTAATGAAGCTTTCTTT
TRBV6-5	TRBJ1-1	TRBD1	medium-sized	CASYPGTGKEAFF	TGTGCCAGCTATCCAGGGACAGGGAAGGAAGCTTTCTTT
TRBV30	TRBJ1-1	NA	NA	CAWSINRDTEAFF	TGTGCCTGGAGCATTAACAGGGACACTGAAGCTTTCTTT